What follows is one TCR beta chain and its context. The data are from a study of T cell changes during pregnancy in multiple sclerosis. From germline, CDR1 is SEHNR and CDR2 FQNEAQ (reference sequence). CDR3 length: 16 amino acids. With V trimmed by 6 bases and J by 2 bases, 9 bases remained unmatched. Sequencing was performed with immunoSEQ multiplex PCR; in TCRdb, only in-frame clones are kept and a portion is missing. Of about 50,000 clones detected, around nine tenths appear once; the ten largest clones hold 0.35% to 0.4%. The chain combines TRBV7-9 with TRBJ2-5, with 10 bases fitting TRBD1. The specimen comprised CD4+ T cells from peripheral blood mononuclear cells, sampled after pregnancy. The clonotype originates from a female donor with multiple sclerosis, enrolled in a pregnancy study. The CDR3 protein is CASRPPGQGYQETQYF. CDR3 in DNA: TGTGCCAGCAGACCTCCGGGACAGGGGTATCAAGAGACCCAGTACTTC.